The 28 T cell receptor beta chains below come from one sample, sequenced in a study of somatic mutations in cytotoxic T cells in rheumatoid arthritis. Sequenced by immunoSEQ multiplex PCR; TCRdb stores in-frame clones only, minus some. Among 15,000 to 20,000 clones, approximately 82% were seen once, and the ten largest hold roughly 9.7%. Sample: CD8+ T cells sorted from blood. Every receptor here comes from a young man with rheumatoid arthritis.

The chain couples TRBV9 to TRBJ2-3, with 10 bases fitting TRBD2. The V gene's germline CDR1 is SGDLS and CDR2 YYNGEE. With 0 bases clipped from V and 5 bases from J, the junction kept 9 bases outside the gene matches. This CDR3 has 17 amino acids. The DNA of the CDR3 is TGTGCCAGCAGCGTAGGGCCAGCGGGGGGGCCAGGAGATACGCAGTATTTT. It specifies CASSVGPAGGPGDTQYF. The entire variable domain, with the rest obtained from reference TRBV9 and TRBJ2-3, is as follows: DSGVTQTPKHLITATGQRVTLRCSPRSGDLSVYWYQQSLDQGLQFLIQYYNGEERAKGNILERFSAQQFPDLHSELNLSSLELGDSALYFCASSVGPAGGPGDTQYFGPGTRLTVL.

The V gene is TRBV6-5, the J gene TRBJ1-2; 7 bases align to TRBD1. Per the germline V gene, CDR1 is MNHEY and CDR2 is SVGAGI. The CDR3 sequence is 15 residues long. Trimming at V came to 2 bases and at J to 4 bases, leaving 7 bases not matched to a gene. The CDR3: CASSYPGQEFYGYTF. In nucleotides, the CDR3 is TGTGCCAGCAGTTACCCTGGACAGGAGTTCTATGGCTACACCTTC.

The chain is built from TRBV27 and TRBJ1-2, with 8 bases aligning to TRBD1. CDR1 is MNHEY, CDR2 SMNVEV, per germline (reference sequence). The length of the CDR3 is 12 residues. Losses at the gene ends were 7 bases for V and 8 bases for J; bases not matched to a gene: 6. The CDR3 region has the DNA TGTGCCAGCAAGCGGACAGGGTGGGGCTACACCTTC. Residues: CASKRTGWGYTF.

The chain uses TRBV2 and TRBJ2-5; 7 bases line up with TRBD1. Trimming took 0 bases from V and 2 from J; bases not matched to a gene: 0. This CDR3 is built from 14 residues. Germline loops: CDR1 SNHLY, CDR2 FYNNEI. CDR3 DNA: TGTGCCAGCAGTGAAGCGGGACAGCAAGAGACCCAGTACTTC. It encodes CASSEAGQQETQYF.

The CDR3, as DNA: TGCGCCAGCAGCCACCAGGGTGGCGGGCGCACAGATACGCAGTATTTT. Its translation: CASSHQGGGRTDTQYF. The gene calls are TRBV4-3 and TRBJ2-3; tentatively, D is TRBD1 or TRBD2 (5 bases each). Between the trimmed V and J ends, which lost 3 bases and 1 base, there was a span of 14 bases. From germline, CDR1 is LGHNA and CDR2 YSLEER. CDR3 length: 16 amino acids.

The rearrangement uses TRBV6-1 and TRBJ2-2, with 8 bases aligning to TRBD1. Germline CDR1 MNHNS, CDR2 SASEGT. With 2 bases clipped from V and 7 bases from J, the junction kept 15 bases outside the gene matches. The CDR3 contains 18 residues. CDR3 sequence: CASSELQGGRGRIGELFF. CDR3 nucleotides: TGTGCCAGCAGTGAATTGCAGGGGGGCAGGGGGCGCATCGGGGAGCTGTTTTTT.

The chain uses TRBV7-9 and TRBJ1-3; D remains unclear. V lost 5 bases to trimming and J lost 2 bases, with 7 bases between them. CDR1 is SEHNR and CDR2 is FQNEAQ in the germline V gene (reference sequence). The CDR3 is 13 residues long. The CDR3 bases are TGTGCCAGCAGCCTCGAGGCTGGAAACACCATATATTTT. The encoded protein is CASSLEAGNTIYF.

This chain joins TRBV6-1 and TRBJ2-5; no reliable D call. CDR3 length equals 14 residues. Trimming pared 0 bases from V and 1 base from J, leaving 6 bases between. Germline V gene sequence: CDR1 MNHNS, CDR2 SASEGT. The CDR3: CASSEAGTQETQYF. The CDR3 nucleotides read TGTGCCAGCAGTGAAGCCGGCACCCAAGAGACCCAGTACTTC.

V is TRBV9 and J is TRBJ1-6, with 9 bases aligning to TRBD1. Per germline, CDR1 SGDLS and CDR2 YYNGEE. J lost 5 bases, V lost 4 bases, and 10 bases had no gene match. CDR3 length equals 17 residues. Here the CDR3 reads CASSLSPGQGNNSPLHF. The CDR3 DNA is TGTGCCAGCAGCCTGAGCCCGGGACAGGGTAATAATTCACCCCTCCACTTT.

V usage is TRBV4-1 and J usage is TRBJ2-5, with TRBD1 matching over 8 bases. Trimming removed 0 bases from V and 4 bases from J; junction bases left unmatched: 7. The CDR3 covers 16 residues. Germline loops: CDR1 MGHRA, CDR2 YSYEKL. CDR3 coding DNA: TGCGCCAGCAGCCAAGATCTAGACAGGGGTATAGAGACCCAGTACTTC. This encodes CASSQDLDRGIETQYF.

This sequence joins TRBV7-8 and TRBJ2-5; D uncertain. The CDR3 runs 13 residues. Trimming removed 4 bases at V and 1 base at J, with 7 bases between. Germline-derived CDR1 and CDR2 are SGHVS and FQNEAQ. CDR3 in amino acids: CASSSSSQETQYF. In DNA form, the CDR3 reads TGTGCCAGCAGCTCTTCCAGCCAAGAGACCCAGTACTTC. Based on the CDR3 plus reference TRBV7-8 and TRBJ2-5, the full variable domain is GAGVSQSPRYKVAKRGQDVALRCDPISGHVSLFWYQQALGQGPEFLTYFQNEAQLDKSGLPSDRFFAERPEGSVSTLKIQRTQQEDSAVYLCASSSSSQETQYFGPGTRLLVL.

This chain connects TRBV4-1 to TRBJ1-3; no firm D call. Germline CDR1 reads MGHRA; CDR2 reads YSYEKL. This CDR3 has 16 amino acids. V gave up 4 bases and J gave up 0 bases, with 13 bases separating them. The CDR3 sequence is CASSPTSGYSGNTIYF. The CDR3 coding sequence is TGCGCCAGCAGCCCGACAAGTGGATACTCTGGAAACACCATATATTTT.

The rearrangement joins TRBV19 to TRBJ2-7; D is unresolved. Germline V gives CDR1 LNHDA, CDR2 SQIVND (reference sequence). This CDR3 has 14 amino acids. V shed 1 base and J shed 2 bases, with 9 bases lying between them. The CDR3 protein is CASSIASRAYEQYF. CDR3 DNA sequence: TGTGCCAGTAGTATAGCAAGCAGAGCCTACGAGCAGTACTTC.

The chain employs TRBV7-3 and TRBJ2-3; possible D gene TRBD2, 7 bases. V lost 5 bases, J lost 3 bases, and 15 bases lay in between. This CDR3 is built from 15 residues. Germline lookup yields CDR1 SGHTA and CDR2 FQGTGA. The CDR3 region has the DNA TGTGCCAGCAGCGAAGGGGGGGCTGGAACAGATACGCAGTATTTT. Translating gives CASSEGGAGTDTQYF.

The rearrangement uses TRBV5-4 and TRBJ1-1, with D perhaps TRBD1 (5 bases). Germline assignment: CDR1 SGHNT and CDR2 YYREEE (reference sequence). This CDR3 contains 13 residues. Trimming cost V 5 bases and J 5 bases, with 13 bases left between them. CDR3 nucleotides: TGTGCCAGCAGGAGTCCGGGGCGAACTGAAGCTTTCTTT. This codes for CASRSPGRTEAFF.

The gene calls are TRBV5-4 and TRBJ2-3; D remains unclear. V lost 4 bases and J lost 2, with 20 bases in between. Per the germline V gene, CDR1 is SGHNT and CDR2 is YYREEE (reference sequence). The CDR3 has 17 residues. In DNA form, the CDR3 reads TGTGCCAGCAGCCCGAGACGGGCAACGACTGACACAGATACGCAGTATTTT. This codes for CASSPRRATTDTDTQYF.

The J gene is TRBJ2-5, the V gene TRBV4-2, with TRBD1 matching over 7 bases. The trim removed 3 bases at V and 5 bases at J, leaving 15 bases unmatched. CDR1 is LGHNA and CDR2 is YNFKEQ in the germline V gene. CDR3 length: 17 amino acids. The CDR3 protein is CASSHDLDRKIGETQYF. For the CDR3, the DNA is TGTGCCAGCAGCCACGATTTGGACAGGAAGATTGGGGAGACCCAGTACTTC.

This chain uses TRBV4-1 with TRBJ2-7; 7 nucleotides match TRBD1. The CDR3 consists of 13 residues. Trimming took 4 bases from V and 5 from J; bases not matched to a gene: 5. In germline, CDR1 is MGHRA, CDR2 YSYEKL. The CDR3 is CASSPPGTDEQYF. As DNA, the CDR3 is TGCGCCAGCAGCCCGCCGGGGACAGACGAGCAGTACTTC.

The chain employs TRBV6-5 and TRBJ2-7; maybe TRBD1 (8 bases). V dropped 10 bases and J dropped 6 bases, with 22 bases sitting between them. The CDR3 runs 14 residues. Per germline, CDR1 MNHEY and CDR2 SVGAGI. Here the CDR3 reads CATHPQGGLGEQYF. Written as DNA, the CDR3 is TGTGCCACCCACCCACAGGGGGGGTTGGGCGAGCAGTACTTC.

The chain joins TRBV7-9 to TRBJ2-3; possibly TRBD1 or TRBD2 for D (5 bases each). The CDR3 has 13 residues. The germline CDR1 and CDR2 sequences are SEHNR and FQNEAQ (reference sequence). V was cut by 10 bases and J by 2 bases, with 13 bases left in between. The CDR3 DNA follows: TGTGCCACCCCGGGGCCCGCCACAGATACGCAGTATTTT. Protein sequence: CATPGPATDTQYF.

This chain uses TRBV5-8 with TRBJ1-2, with 7 positions matching TRBD1. The trim removed 3 bases at V and 8 bases at J, leaving 4 bases unmatched. The CDR3 spans 12 residues. Germline V gene sequence: CDR1 SGHTS, CDR2 YDEGEE. CDR3 loop: CASSSQGRGYTF. CDR3 nucleotide sequence: TGTGCCAGCAGCTCACAGGGGAGAGGCTACACCTTC.

This clone has a handful of counts. The CDR3, as DNA: TGCGCCAGCAGCCAAGACAGAGCCACAGGAAACACCATATATTTT. As protein: CASSQDRATGNTIYF. The rearrangement joins TRBV4-1 to TRBJ1-3, with D uncertain. Trimming removed 0 bases from V and 4 bases from J, with 10 bases in between. Germline CDR1 MGHRA, CDR2 YSYEKL. This CDR3 comprises 15 residues.

This chain connects TRBV6-4 to TRBJ2-3; TRBD2 agrees at 14 bases. CDR1 is MRHNA, CDR2 SNTAGT, per germline. The CDR3 runs to 17 residues. With V trimmed by 5 bases and J by 1 base, 5 bases remained unmatched. The CDR3 nucleotides are TGTGCCAGCAGTACCGGGACTAGCGGGGGAGGCACAGATACGCAGTATTTT. Its protein is CASSTGTSGGGTDTQYF.

The genes are TRBV6-5 and TRBJ1-1, with TRBD1 as a possible D gene (5 bases). Germline V gene data show CDR1 as MNHEY and CDR2 as SVGAGI. This CDR3 contains 12 residues. V shed 0 bases and J shed 6 bases, with 5 bases lying between them. The CDR3 bases are TGTGCCAGCAGTTACTCAGGGGCTGAAGCTTTCTTT. Residues: CASSYSGAEAFF.

The chain links TRBV7-6 to TRBJ1-1; D unresolved. V was shortened by 5 bases and J by 2 bases, with 15 bases between the two germline ends. Germline V lookup: CDR1 SGHVS, CDR2 FNYEAQ. The CDR3 sequence is 15 residues long. For the CDR3, the DNA is TGTGCCAGCAGCCGCCTAGGTGGCCGAAACACTGAAGCTTTCTTT. Its translation: CASSRLGGRNTEAFF.

Within the sample, this clone is medium-sized. The chain recombines TRBV6-1 with TRBJ2-1; a possible D gene is TRBD1 (6 bases). Trimming stripped 0 bases from V and 7 bases from J, with 16 bases between. There are 16 residues in the CDR3. Germline V lookup: CDR1 MNHNS, CDR2 SASEGT. This CDR3 reads CASSEAAGVGGNEQFF. CDR3 DNA sequence: TGTGCCAGCAGTGAAGCGGCAGGGGTGGGTGGGAATGAGCAGTTCTTC.

This clone has only one observation. The chain employs TRBV28 and TRBJ2-5; TRBD1 aligns across 9 bases. The length of the CDR3 is 16 residues. V was pared by 3 bases and J by 4 bases, with 9 bases of the junction left unmatched. CDR1 and CDR2 (germline): MDHEN, SYDVKM. CDR3 in amino acids: CASSFLRTGARETQYF. The DNA of the CDR3 is TGTGCCAGCAGTTTTCTTAGGACAGGGGCCCGAGAGACCCAGTACTTC.

This chain links TRBV11-2 with TRBJ2-7, with 7 nucleotides matching TRBD2. The CDR3 sequence is 16 residues long. Trimming removed 2 bases from V and 6 bases from J; junction bases left unmatched: 13. The germline V gene encodes CDR1 SGHAT and CDR2 FQNNGV. The CDR3 loop reads CASSLQSGGWLGEQYF. CDR3 DNA: TGTGCCAGCAGCTTACAATCGGGGGGATGGTTGGGCGAGCAGTACTTC. The full variable domain, in which reference TRBV11-2 and TRBJ2-7 provide the parts outside the CDR3, is EAGVAQSPRYKIIEKRQSVAFWCNPISGHATLYWYQQILGQGPKLLIQFQNNGVVDDSQLPKDRFSAERLKGVDSTLKIQPAKLEDSAVYLCASSLQSGGWLGEQYFGPGTRLTVT.